These 16 T cell receptor beta chains were sequenced from one sample in a study of cytomegalovirus exposure and HLA in healthy donors. Both 60 Vbeta primers and 13 Jbeta primers went into the PCR. The table came from immunoSEQ multiplex PCR; TCRdb's copy has only in-frame clones and leaves some out. The sample data list just over 150,000 clones. The sequenced material came from PBMCs. These receptors originate from a woman aged 55-70 years in good health and CMV-seronegative.

The chain uses TRBV19 and TRBJ2-2; TRBD2 matches 10 bases. The CDR3 is 14 amino acids. V shed 6 bases and J 4 bases; nucleotides not matched to a gene: 2. CDR1 LNHDA and CDR2 SQIVND come from the germline V gene (reference sequence). The DNA for the CDR3 is TGTGCCAGTAGATGGACTAGCGGCACCGGGGAGCTGTTTTTT. It specifies CASRWTSGTGELFF.

The V gene is TRBV5-1, the J gene TRBJ1-1; D possibly corresponds to TRBD1 (5 bases). The CDR3 extends over 15 amino acids. V dropped 4 bases and J dropped 4 bases, with 17 bases sitting between them. The V gene's germline CDR1 is SGHRS and CDR2 YFSETQ. Here the CDR3 DNA reads TGCGCCAGCAGCCCCTCAGGGTTGGGGGGCACTGAAGCTTTCTTT. Translating gives CASSPSGLGGTEAFF. The full variable domain, completed using reference TRBV5-1 and TRBJ1-1, is KAGVTQTPRYLIKTRGQQVTLSCSPISGHRSVSWYQQTPGQGLQFLFEYFSETQRNKGNFPGRFSGRQFSNSRSEMNVSTLELGDSALYLCASSPSGLGGTEAFFGQGTRLTVV.

The chain links TRBV7-3 to TRBJ2-1; tentative D call: TRBD1 (6 bases). The length of the CDR3 is 15 residues. Germline loops: CDR1 SGHTA, CDR2 FQGTGA. Deletions cut 5 bases from V and 5 bases from J, with 16 bases between. CDR3 sequence (DNA): TGTGCCAGCAGCGTCTCTCCGGGACAAAACAATGAGCAGTTCTTC. It codes for CASSVSPGQNNEQFF.

V gene TRBV15 combines with J gene TRBJ2-5; no firm D call. The germline V gene encodes CDR1 LNHNV and CDR2 YYDKDF (reference sequence). Trimming shortened V by 2 bases and J by 3 bases, and 7 bases separated the two germline ends. The CDR3 is made up of 13 amino acids. DNA of the CDR3: TGTGCCACCAGCAGACAGGCGAAAGAGACCCAGTACTTC. It codes for CATSRQAKETQYF.

The rearrangement links TRBV15 to TRBJ2-2; TRBD1 aligns across 8 bases. Germline V gene lookup returns CDR1 LNHNV and CDR2 YYDKDF (reference sequence). This CDR3 has 18 amino acids. The V gene end was trimmed by 0 bases and the J gene end by 3 bases; junction bases not matched to a gene: 9. The CDR3 DNA is TGTGCCACCAGCAGAGATCTCCGGGACAGGAGTTACACCGGGGAGCTGTTTTTT. This gives the protein CATSRDLRDRSYTGELFF.

The chain couples TRBV4-1 to TRBJ2-7, with 9 positions matching TRBD2. The CDR3 is 15 amino acids. From germline, CDR1 is MGHRA and CDR2 YSYEKL. V lost 1 base and J lost 5; bases outside the gene matches: 6. The CDR3, as DNA: TGCGCCAGCAGCCAAGCCCCGGGACTAGCTGACGAGCAGTACTTC. This encodes CASSQAPGLADEQYF.

The CDR3 nucleotides read TGTGCCAGTAGTACCTTGGGGCCTGGGGAGCTGTTTTTT. It codes for CASSTLGPGELFF. This chain connects TRBV19 to TRBJ2-2; D perhaps matches TRBD1 (5 bases). The germline gives CDR1 LNHDA, CDR2 SQIVND (reference sequence). The CDR3 runs 13 residues. V was shortened by 4 bases and J by 8 bases, with 11 bases between the two germline ends.

V and J are TRBV7-8 and TRBJ2-3, with TRBD2 as a possible D gene (6 bases). Germline V lookup: CDR1 SGHVS, CDR2 FQNEAQ. Trimming shortened V by 5 bases and J by 5 bases, and 14 bases separated the two germline ends. This CDR3 is built from 14 residues. The chain's CDR3 is CASSPAGRGDTQYF. CDR3 DNA: TGTGCCAGCAGCCCCGCGGGGCGGGGAGATACGCAGTATTTT.

The chain joins TRBV25-1 to TRBJ2-1, with TRBD2 matching 11 bases. V shed 6 bases and J 7 bases; nucleotides not matched to a gene: 2. Looked up from germline, CDR1 is MGHDK and CDR2 is SYGVNS. The CDR3 has 13 residues. The CDR3 loop reads CASSRTSGNEQFF. In DNA form, the CDR3 reads TGTGCCAGCAGCCGGACTAGCGGGAATGAGCAGTTCTTC.

The V gene is TRBV6-1, the J gene TRBJ1-5, with D hard to call. CDR1 and CDR2 (germline): MNHNS, SASEGT. Trimming shortened V by 4 bases and J by 3 bases, and 7 bases separated the two germline ends. The CDR3 is made up of 13 amino acids. The CDR3 nucleotides read TGTGCCAGCAGTGCTAGCCCCAATCAGCCCCAGCATTTT. This sequence encodes CASSASPNQPQHF.

The V and J genes are TRBV5-1 and TRBJ1-2; D is uncertain. Looked up from germline, CDR1 is SGHRS and CDR2 is YFSETQ. CDR3 size: 13 residues. The germline V and J ends were trimmed by 4 bases and 5 bases, with 12 bases remaining between them. The CDR3 spells CASSPLPAYGYTF. CDR3 nucleotides: TGCGCCAGCAGCCCCCTACCCGCGTATGGCTACACCTTC. The whole variable domain, filled in from reference TRBV5-1 and TRBJ1-2, reads KAGVTQTPRYLIKTRGQQVTLSCSPISGHRSVSWYQQTPGQGLQFLFEYFSETQRNKGNFPGRFSGRQFSNSRSEMNVSTLELGDSALYLCASSPLPAYGYTFGSGTRLTVV.

The CDR3 sequence is CASGLADFYEQYF. For the CDR3, the DNA is TGTGCTAGTGGTTTGGCGGACTTTTACGAGCAGTACTTC. J is TRBJ2-7 and V is TRBV12-5; a weak D match, TRBD2 (5 bases). Germline CDR1 and CDR2: LGHNT and FRNRAP. Trimming removed 1 base from V and 4 bases from J, with 8 bases in between. This CDR3 comprises 13 residues.

The rearrangement links TRBV6-5 to TRBJ2-2; the D gene is possibly TRBD2 (5 bases). V lost 7 bases and J 1 base, leaving 10 bases between the germline ends. Germline CDR1 and CDR2: MNHEY and SVGAGI. This CDR3 has 14 amino acids. The CDR3 DNA reads as TGTGCCAGCATGAGAGGGTGGAACACCGGGGAGCTGTTTTTT. Its translation: CASMRGWNTGELFF.

The V call is TRBV5-1, the J call TRBJ2-3, with 13 bases that match TRBD2. The germline V gene encodes CDR1 SGHRS and CDR2 YFSETQ. The J segment lost 1 base and the V segment lost 2 bases, leaving 4 bases of the junction unmatched. The CDR3 is 17 residues long. CDR3 region: CASSFFGTSGGTDTQYF. CDR3 DNA: TGCGCCAGCAGCTTCTTCGGGACTAGCGGGGGCACAGATACGCAGTATTTT. Full variable domain (outside the CDR3, taken from reference TRBV5-1 and TRBJ2-3): KAGVTQTPRYLIKTRGQQVTLSCSPISGHRSVSWYQQTPGQGLQFLFEYFSETQRNKGNFPGRFSGRQFSNSRSEMNVSTLELGDSALYLCASSFFGTSGGTDTQYFGPGTRLTVL.

CDR3 sequence (DNA): TGTGCCAGCAGCATTGGGACTAGCAACATTCAGTACTTC. This gives the protein CASSIGTSNIQYF. This rearrangement joins TRBV7-2 to TRBJ2-4, with 9 bases fitting TRBD2. Germline V CDR1 and CDR2: SGHTA, FQGNSA. V lost 5 bases to trimming and J lost 7 bases; unmatched junction nucleotides: 3. This CDR3 has 13 residues.

This chain links TRBV2 with TRBJ1-5; D may be TRBD1 (5 bases). V was pared by 1 base and J by 0 bases, with 13 bases between. Germline V gives CDR1 SNHLY, CDR2 FYNNEI. The CDR3 totals 17 residues. The CDR3 region is CASSEGGRRSSNQPQHF. The CDR3 nucleotides read TGTGCCAGCAGTGAAGGGGGCAGGCGATCTAGCAATCAGCCCCAGCATTTT.